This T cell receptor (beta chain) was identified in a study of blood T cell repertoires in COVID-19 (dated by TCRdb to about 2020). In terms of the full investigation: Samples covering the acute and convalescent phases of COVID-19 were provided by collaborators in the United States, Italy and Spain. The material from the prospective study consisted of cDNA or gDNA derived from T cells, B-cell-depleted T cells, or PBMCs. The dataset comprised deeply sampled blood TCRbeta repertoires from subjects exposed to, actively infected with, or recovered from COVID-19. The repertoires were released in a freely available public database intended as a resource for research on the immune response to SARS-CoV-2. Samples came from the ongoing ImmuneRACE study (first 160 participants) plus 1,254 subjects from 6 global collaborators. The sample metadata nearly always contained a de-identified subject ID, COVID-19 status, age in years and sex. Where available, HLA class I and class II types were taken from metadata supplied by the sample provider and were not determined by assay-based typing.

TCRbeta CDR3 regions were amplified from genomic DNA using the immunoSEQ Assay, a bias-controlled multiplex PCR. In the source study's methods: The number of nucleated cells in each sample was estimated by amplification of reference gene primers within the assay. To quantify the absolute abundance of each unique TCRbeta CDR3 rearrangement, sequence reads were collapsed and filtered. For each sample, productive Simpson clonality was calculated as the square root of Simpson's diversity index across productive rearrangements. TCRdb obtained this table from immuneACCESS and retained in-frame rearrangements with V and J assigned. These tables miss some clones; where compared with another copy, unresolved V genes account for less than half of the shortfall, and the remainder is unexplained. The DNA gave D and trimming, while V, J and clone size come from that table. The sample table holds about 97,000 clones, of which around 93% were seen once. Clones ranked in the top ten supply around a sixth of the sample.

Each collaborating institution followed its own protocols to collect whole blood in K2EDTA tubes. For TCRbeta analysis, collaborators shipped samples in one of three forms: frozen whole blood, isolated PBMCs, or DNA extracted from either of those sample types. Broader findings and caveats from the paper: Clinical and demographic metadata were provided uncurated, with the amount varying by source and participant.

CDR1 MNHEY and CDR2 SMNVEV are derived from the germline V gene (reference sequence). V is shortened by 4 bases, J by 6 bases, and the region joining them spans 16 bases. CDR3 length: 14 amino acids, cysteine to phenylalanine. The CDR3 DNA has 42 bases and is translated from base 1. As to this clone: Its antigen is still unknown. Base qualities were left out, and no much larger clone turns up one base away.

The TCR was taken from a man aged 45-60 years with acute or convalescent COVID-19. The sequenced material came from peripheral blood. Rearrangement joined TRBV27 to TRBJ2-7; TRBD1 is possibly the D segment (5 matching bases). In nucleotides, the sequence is TGTGCCAGCAGTTCGACCCCAAGGGGTGGCGAGCAGTACTTC. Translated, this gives CASSSTPRGGEQYF.